This TCR beta chain was sequenced during a study of blood T cell repertoires in COVID-19. Seattle researchers signed up patients amid active infection and tracked them longitudinally. A word on this clone: This sample also contains other DNA sequences that code for the same CDR3.

The protocol was immunoSEQ multiplex PCR, while the TCRdb copy is restricted to in-frame clones and leaves out a portion. The sample has 110,000 to 150,000 clones; roughly 77% are singletons. Sequenced: peripheral blood. The receptor's source is an older woman with COVID-19, enrolled during active disease.

DNA of the CDR3: TGTGCCAGCAGCTCCCGGGGTGGAACTGAAGCTTTCTTT. Amino acids: CASSSRGGTEAFF. The chain is built from TRBV5-6 and TRBJ1-1; D remains unclear. CDR1 SGHDT and CDR2 YYEEEE come from the germline V gene. The CDR3 extends over 13 amino acids. Trimming cost V 3 bases and J 5 bases, with 11 bases left between them.